The entry below describes one TCR beta chain. Its specificity is unknown. Separation from the approximately 720-subject first cohort characterized the roughly 120-subject validation cohort, to which the donors belonged. Germline V gene lookup returns CDR1 LGHNA and CDR2 YNFKEQ. V lost 5 bases, J lost 2 bases, and 3 bases stayed unmatched. The CDR3 consists of 15 residues. Method: immunoSEQ multiplex PCR; TCRdb's copy keeps in-frame clones and lacks some. The sample consists of roughly 150,000 clones, approximately 90% of them appearing once. This specimen comes from a study of cytomegalovirus exposure and HLA in healthy donors. Study context: The roughly 130 validation repertoires used the same platform as the approximately 670 first-cohort repertoires (as reported by a later analysis).

Overall study findings and caveats: The classifier, whose performance was assessed in both the original and validation cohorts, reportedly diagnosed cytomegalovirus status with high specificity and sensitivity. Altogether, 160 or so TCR beta chains were recorded as cytomegalovirus-associated.

V and J are TRBV4-2 and TRBJ1-4; 9 bases align to TRBD1. The clonotype originates from a man between 18 and 29 years old in good health and CMV-seronegative. Sequencing was performed on PBMCs. CDR3: CASSGQGFTNEKLFF. The CDR3 DNA reads as TGTGCCAGCAGCGGACAGGGGTTTACTAATGAAAAACTGTTTTTT.